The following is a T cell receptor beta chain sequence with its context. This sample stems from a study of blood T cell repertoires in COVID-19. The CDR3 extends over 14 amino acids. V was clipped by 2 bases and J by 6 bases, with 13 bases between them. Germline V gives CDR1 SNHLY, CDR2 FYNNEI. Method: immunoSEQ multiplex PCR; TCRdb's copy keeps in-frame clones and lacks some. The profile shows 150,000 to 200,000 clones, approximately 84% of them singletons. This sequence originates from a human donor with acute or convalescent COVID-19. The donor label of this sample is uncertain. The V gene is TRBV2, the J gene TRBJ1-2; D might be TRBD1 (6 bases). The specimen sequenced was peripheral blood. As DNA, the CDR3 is TGTGCCAGCAGTGAAAGTTACAGGGAAAATGGCTACACCTTC. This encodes CASSESYRENGYTF.